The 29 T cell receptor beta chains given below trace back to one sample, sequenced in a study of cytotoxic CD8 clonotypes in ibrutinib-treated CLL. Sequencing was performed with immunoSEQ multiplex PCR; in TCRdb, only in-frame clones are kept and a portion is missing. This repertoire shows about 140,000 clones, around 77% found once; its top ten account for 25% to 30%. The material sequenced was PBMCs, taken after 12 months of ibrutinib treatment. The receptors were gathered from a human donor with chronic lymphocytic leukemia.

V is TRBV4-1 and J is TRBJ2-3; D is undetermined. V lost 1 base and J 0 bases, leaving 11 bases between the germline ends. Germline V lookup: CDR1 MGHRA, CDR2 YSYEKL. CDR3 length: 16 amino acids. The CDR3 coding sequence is TGCGCCAGCAGCCAAGGCTTGGGCCAGAGCACAGATACGCAGTATTTT. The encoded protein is CASSQGLGQSTDTQYF.

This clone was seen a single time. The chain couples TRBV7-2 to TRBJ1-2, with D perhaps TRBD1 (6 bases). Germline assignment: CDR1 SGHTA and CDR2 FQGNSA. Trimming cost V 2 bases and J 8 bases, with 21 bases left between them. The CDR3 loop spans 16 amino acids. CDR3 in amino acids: CASSLTPEGGQGGYTF. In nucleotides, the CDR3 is TGTGCCAGCAGCTTAACCCCCGAGGGGGGGCAAGGGGGCTACACCTTC.

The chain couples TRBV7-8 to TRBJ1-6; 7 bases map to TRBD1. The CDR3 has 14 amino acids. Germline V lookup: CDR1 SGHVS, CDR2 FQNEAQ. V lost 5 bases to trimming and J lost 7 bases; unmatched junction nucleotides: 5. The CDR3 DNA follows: TGTGCCAGCAGCAAAAGGGGGCAAAATTCACCCCTCCACTTT. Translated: CASSKRGQNSPLHF.

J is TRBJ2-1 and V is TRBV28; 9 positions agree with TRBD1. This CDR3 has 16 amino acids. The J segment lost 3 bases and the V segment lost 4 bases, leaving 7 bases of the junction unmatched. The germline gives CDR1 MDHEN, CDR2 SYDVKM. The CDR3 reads CASSWAGTGNYNEQFF. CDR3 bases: TGTGCCAGCAGTTGGGCCGGGACAGGGAACTACAATGAGCAGTTCTTC.

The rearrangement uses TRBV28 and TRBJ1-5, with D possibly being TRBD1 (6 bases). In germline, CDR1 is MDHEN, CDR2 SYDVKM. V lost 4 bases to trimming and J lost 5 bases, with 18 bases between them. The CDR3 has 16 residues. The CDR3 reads CASSSWTGGNHQPQHF. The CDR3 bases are TGTGCCAGCAGTTCATGGACGGGGGGCAATCATCAGCCCCAGCATTTT. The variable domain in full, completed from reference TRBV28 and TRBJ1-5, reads DVKVTQSSRYLVKRTGEKVFLECVQDMDHENMFWYRQDPGLGLRLIYFSYDVKMKEKGDIPEGYSVSREKKERFSLILESASTNQTSMYLCASSSWTGGNHQPQHFGDGTRLSIL.

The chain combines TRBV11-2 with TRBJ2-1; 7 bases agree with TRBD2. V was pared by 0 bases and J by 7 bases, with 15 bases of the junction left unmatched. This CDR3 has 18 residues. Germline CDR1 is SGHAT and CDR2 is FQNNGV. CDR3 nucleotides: TGTGCCAGCAGCTTAGACCCTCCGAAAAGCGGGGCGAGGAATGAGCAGTTCTTC. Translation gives CASSLDPPKSGARNEQFF.

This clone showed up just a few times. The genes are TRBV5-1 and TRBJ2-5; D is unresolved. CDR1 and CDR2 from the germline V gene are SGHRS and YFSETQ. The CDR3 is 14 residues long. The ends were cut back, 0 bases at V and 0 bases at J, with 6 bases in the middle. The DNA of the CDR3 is TGCGCCAGCAGCTTGGCATTACACCAAGAGACCCAGTACTTC. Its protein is CASSLALHQETQYF.

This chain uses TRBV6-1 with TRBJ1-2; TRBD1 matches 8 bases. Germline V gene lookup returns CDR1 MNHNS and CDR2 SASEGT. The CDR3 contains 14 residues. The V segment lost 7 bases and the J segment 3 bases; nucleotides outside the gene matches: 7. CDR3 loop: CASKIDRGDYGYTF. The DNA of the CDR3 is TGTGCCAGCAAGATAGACAGGGGAGACTATGGCTACACCTTC.

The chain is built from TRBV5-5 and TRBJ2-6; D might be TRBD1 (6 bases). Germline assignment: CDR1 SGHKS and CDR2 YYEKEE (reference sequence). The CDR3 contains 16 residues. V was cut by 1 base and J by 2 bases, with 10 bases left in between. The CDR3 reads CASSLTGIPGANVLTF. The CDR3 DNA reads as TGTGCCAGCAGCTTGACAGGGATCCCTGGGGCCAACGTCCTGACTTTC. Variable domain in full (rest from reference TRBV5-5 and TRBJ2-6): DAGVTQSPTHLIKTRGQQVTLRCSPISGHKSVSWYQQVLGQGPQFIFQYYEKEERGRGNFPDRFSARQFPNYSSELNVNALLLGDSALYLCASSLTGIPGANVLTFGAGSRLTVL.

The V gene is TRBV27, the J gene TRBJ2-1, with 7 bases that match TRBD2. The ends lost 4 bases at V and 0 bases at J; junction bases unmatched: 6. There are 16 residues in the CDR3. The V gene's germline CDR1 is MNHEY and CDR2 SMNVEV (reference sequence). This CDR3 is CASSSPGGRSYNEQFF. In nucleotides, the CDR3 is TGTGCCAGCAGTTCCCCGGGGGGTCGCTCCTACAATGAGCAGTTCTTC.

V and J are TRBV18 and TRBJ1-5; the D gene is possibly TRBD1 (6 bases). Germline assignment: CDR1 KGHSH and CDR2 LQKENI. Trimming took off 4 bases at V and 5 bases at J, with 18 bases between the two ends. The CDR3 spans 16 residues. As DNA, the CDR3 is TGTGCCAGCTCACTTTCTACAGGGACCATGGATCAGCCCCAGCATTTT. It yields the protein CASSLSTGTMDQPQHF.

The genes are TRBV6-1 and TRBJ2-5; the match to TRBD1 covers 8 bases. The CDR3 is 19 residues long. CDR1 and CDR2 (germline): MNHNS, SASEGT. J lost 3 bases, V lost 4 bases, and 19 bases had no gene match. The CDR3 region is CASSAPTRTGLTPKETQYF. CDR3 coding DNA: TGTGCCAGCAGTGCCCCTACCCGGACAGGGCTCACTCCAAAAGAGACCCAGTACTTC.

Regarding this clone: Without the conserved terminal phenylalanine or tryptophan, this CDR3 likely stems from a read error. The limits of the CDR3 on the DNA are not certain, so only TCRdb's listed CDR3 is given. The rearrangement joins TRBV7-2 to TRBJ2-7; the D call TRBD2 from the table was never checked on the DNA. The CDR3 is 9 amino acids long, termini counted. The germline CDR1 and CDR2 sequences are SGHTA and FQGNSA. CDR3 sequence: CASSFGGDL.

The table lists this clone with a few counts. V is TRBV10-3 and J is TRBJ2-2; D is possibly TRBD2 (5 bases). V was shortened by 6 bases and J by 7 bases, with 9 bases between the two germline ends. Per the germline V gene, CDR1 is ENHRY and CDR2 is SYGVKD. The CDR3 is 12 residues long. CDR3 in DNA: TGTGCCATCAGGGCCGCGGGCGGGGAGCTGTTTTTT. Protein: CAIRAAGGELFF.

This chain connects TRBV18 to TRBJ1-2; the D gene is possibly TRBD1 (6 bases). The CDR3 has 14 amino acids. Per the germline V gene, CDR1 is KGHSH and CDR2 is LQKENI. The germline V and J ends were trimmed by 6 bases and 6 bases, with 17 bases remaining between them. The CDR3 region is CASSSLQGSDGYTF. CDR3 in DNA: TGTGCCAGCTCGAGCTTACAGGGTAGCGATGGCTACACCTTC.

CDR3 in amino acids: CASSSIQEAFF. CDR3 nucleotide sequence: TGTGCCAGCAGTTCAATACAGGAAGCTTTCTTT. The chain joins TRBV28 to TRBJ1-1, with D hard to call. Germline lookup yields CDR1 MDHEN and CDR2 SYDVKM. The CDR3 is 11 residues long. V was cut by 4 bases and J by 8 bases, with 8 bases left in between.

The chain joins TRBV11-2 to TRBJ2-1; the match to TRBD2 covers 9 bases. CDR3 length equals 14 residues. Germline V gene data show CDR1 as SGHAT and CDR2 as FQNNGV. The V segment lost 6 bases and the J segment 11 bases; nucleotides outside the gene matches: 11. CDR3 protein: CASRSTLAGRQQFF. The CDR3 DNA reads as TGTGCCAGCAGATCCACACTAGCGGGCCGTCAGCAGTTCTTC.

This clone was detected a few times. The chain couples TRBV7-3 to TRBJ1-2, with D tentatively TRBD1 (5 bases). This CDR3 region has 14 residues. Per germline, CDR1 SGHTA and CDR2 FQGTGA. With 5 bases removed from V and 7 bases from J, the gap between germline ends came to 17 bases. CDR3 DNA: TGTGCCAGCAGCCGCCCCGACAGAACCGGTGGCTACACCTTC. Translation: CASSRPDRTGGYTF.

DNA of the CDR3: TGTGCCAGCTGCGCGTCGACAGGGGGTCGTATAAAACTGTTTTTT. Its translation is CASCASTGGRIKLFF. The J gene is TRBJ1-4, the V gene TRBV28, with 9 bases lining up with TRBD1. The CDR3 is 15 residues long. Germline V gene sequence: CDR1 MDHEN, CDR2 SYDVKM. V lost 8 bases, J lost 10 bases, and 14 bases stayed unmatched.

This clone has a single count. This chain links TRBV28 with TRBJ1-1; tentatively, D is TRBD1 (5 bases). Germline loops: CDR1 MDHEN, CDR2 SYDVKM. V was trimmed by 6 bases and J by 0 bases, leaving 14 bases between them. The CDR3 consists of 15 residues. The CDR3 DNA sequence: TGTGCCAGCAGCTCCCGGAAGGGGATGAACACTGAAGCTTTCTTT. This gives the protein CASSSRKGMNTEAFF.

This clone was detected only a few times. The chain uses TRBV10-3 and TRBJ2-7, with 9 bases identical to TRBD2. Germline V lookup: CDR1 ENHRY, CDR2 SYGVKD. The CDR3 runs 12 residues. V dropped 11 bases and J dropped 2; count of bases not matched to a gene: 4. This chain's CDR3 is CAGSGGPYEQYF. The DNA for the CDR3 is TGTGCCGGTAGCGGGGGACCCTACGAGCAGTACTTC.

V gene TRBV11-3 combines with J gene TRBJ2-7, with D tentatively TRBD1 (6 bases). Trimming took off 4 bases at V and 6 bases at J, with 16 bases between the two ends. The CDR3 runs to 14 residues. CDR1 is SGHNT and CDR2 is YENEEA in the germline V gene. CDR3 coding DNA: TGTGCCAGCAGCTCTAGACAGGCTCAATCCGAGCAGTACTTC. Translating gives CASSSRQAQSEQYF.

CDR3 protein: CATKAGTSVAGELFF. The CDR3 DNA is TGTGCCACCAAAGCCGGGACTAGCGTCGCCGGGGAGCTGTTTTTT. The J gene is TRBJ2-2, the V gene TRBV7-2; 10 bases map to TRBD2. V lost 10 bases, J lost 6 bases, and 11 bases stayed unmatched. The CDR3 has 15 residues. The germline V gene encodes CDR1 SGHTA and CDR2 FQGNSA.

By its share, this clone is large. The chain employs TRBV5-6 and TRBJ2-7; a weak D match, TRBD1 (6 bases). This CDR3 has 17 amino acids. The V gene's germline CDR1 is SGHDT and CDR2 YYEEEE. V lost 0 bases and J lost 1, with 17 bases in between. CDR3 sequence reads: CASSLAGQGLASYEQYF. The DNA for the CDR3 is TGTGCCAGCAGCTTGGCCGGTCAGGGGCTTGCGTCCTACGAGCAGTACTTC. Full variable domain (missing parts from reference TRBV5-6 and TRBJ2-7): DAGVTQSPTHLIKTRGQQVTLRCSPKSGHDTVSWYQQALGQGPQFIFQYYEEEERQRGNFPDRFSGHQFPNYSSELNVNALLLGDSALYLCASSLAGQGLASYEQYFGPGTRLTVT.

CDR3 nucleotide sequence: TGTGCCAGTAGTATCCGCCTAGCGGGCACAGATACGCAGTATTTT. This gives the protein CASSIRLAGTDTQYF. The V gene is TRBV19, the J gene TRBJ2-3; 7 positions match TRBD2. V lost 3 bases and J lost 1; bases outside the gene matches: 4. The CDR3 has 15 amino acids. Germline V lookup: CDR1 LNHDA, CDR2 SQIVND (reference sequence).

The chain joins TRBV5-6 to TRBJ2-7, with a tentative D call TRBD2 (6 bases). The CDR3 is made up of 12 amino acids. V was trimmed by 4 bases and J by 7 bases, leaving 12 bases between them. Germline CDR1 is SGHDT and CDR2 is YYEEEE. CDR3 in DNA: TGTGCCAGCAGCCGGGAGCCGTATGAGCAGTACTTC. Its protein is CASSREPYEQYF. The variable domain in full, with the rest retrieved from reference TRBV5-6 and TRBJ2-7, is DAGVTQSPTHLIKTRGQQVTLRCSPKSGHDTVSWYQQALGQGPQFIFQYYEEEERQRGNFPDRFSGHQFPNYSSELNVNALLLGDSALYLCASSREPYEQYFGPGTRLTVT.

DNA of the CDR3: TGTGCCAGCAGTACGACCGGGACGGACCGTCGACGGCAGTACTTC. Amino acid sequence: CASSTTGTDRRRQYF. The chain links TRBV28 to TRBJ2-7; D may correspond to TRBD1 or TRBD2 (5 bases each). V shed 5 bases and J shed 9 bases, with 23 bases lying between them. Germline V lookup: CDR1 MDHEN, CDR2 SYDVKM. CDR3 length: 15 residues.

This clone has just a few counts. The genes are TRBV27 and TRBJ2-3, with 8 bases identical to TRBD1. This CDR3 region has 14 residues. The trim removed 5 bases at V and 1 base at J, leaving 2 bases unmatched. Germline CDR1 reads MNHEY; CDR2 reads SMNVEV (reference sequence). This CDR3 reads CASSRTGRTDTQYF. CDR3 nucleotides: TGTGCCAGCAGTCGGACAGGGCGCACAGATACGCAGTATTTT.

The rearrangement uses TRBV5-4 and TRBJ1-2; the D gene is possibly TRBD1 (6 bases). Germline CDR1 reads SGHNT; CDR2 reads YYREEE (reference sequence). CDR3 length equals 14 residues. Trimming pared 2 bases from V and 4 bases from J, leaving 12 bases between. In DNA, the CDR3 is TGTGCCAGCAGCTTACAGGGAATGGGCTATGGCTACACCTTC. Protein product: CASSLQGMGYGYTF.